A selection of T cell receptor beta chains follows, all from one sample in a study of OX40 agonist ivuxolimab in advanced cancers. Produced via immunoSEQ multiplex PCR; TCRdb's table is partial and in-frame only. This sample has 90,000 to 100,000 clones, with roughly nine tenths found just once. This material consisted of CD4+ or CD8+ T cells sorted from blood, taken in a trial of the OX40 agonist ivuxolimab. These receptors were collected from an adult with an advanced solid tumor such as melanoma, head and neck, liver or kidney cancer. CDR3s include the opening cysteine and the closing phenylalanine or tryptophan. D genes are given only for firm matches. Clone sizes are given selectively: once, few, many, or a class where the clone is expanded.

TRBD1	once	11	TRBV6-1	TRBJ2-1	TGTGCCGGACAGGGGGCCAACGAGCAGTTCTTC	CAGQGANEQFF
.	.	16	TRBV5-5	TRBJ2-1	TGTGCCAGCAGCTCAAGCAGGGGGGGCACCTACAATGAGCAGTTCTTC	CASSSSRGGTYNEQFF
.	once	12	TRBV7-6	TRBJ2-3	TGTGCCAGCAGCCCCTACCAGGATACGCAGTATTTT	CASSPYQDTQYF
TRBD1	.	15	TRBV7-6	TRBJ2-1	TGTGCCAGCAGCCCAGGGGGCGGATCCTACAATGAGCAGTTCTTC	CASSPGGGSYNEQFF
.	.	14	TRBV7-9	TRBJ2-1	TGTGCCAGCAGCTTAGCTAGCTCCTACAATGAGCAGTTCTTC	CASSLASSYNEQFF
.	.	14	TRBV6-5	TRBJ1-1	TGTGCCAGCAGTTACGGGCAGCGCAACACTGAAGCTTTCTTT	CASSYGQRNTEAFF
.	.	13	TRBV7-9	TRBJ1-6	TGTGCCAGCCGGGGGGGCATCGGATCACCCCTCCACTTT	CASRGGIGSPLHF
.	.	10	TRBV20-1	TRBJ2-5	TGCAGTGCCGAAGAAGAGACCCAGTACTTC	CSAEEETQYF
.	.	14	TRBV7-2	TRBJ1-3	TGTGCCAGCAGCCGGACTGCCTCTGGAAACACCATATATTTT	CASSRTASGNTIYF
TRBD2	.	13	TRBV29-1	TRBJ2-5	TGCAGCGTTGGGCGGCTAGCGGAAGAGACCCAGTACTTC	CSVGRLAEETQYF
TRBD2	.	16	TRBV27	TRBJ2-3	TGTGCCAGCAGTTTAGGCCTAGCGGGAGCTTCAGATACGCAGTATTTT	CASSLGLAGASDTQYF
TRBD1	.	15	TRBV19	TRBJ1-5	TGTGCCAGTAGTACGACAGGGGGCCCAAGTCAGCCCCAGCATTTT	CASSTTGGPSQPQHF
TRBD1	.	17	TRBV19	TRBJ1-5	TGTGCCAGTAGTTCCCCTACCGGGACAGGGGGCAGAAAGCCCCAGCATTTT	CASSSPTGTGGRKPQHF
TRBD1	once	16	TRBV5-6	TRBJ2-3	TGTGCCAGCACCCCCTCCCGGACAGGGTGGACAGATACGCAGTATTTT	CASTPSRTGWTDTQYF
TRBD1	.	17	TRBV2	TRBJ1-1	TGTGCCAACAGGTCTCGAACAGGGGCGCGCCCGAACACTGAAGCTTTCTTT	CANRSRTGARPNTEAFF
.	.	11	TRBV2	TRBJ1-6	TGTGCCAGCAACAGTGATTCACCCCTCCACTTT	CASNSDSPLHF
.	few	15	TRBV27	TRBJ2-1	TGTGCCAGCAGTACCGGGACTGGCACATACAATGAGCAGTTCTTC	CASSTGTGTYNEQFF
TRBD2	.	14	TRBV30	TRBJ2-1	TGTGCCTGGGCCGGGACTAGCGGTTACAATGAGCAGTTCTTC	CAWAGTSGYNEQFF
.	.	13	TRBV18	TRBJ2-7	TGTGCCAGCTCACCCCATCAGTCCTCCGAGCAGTACTTC	CASSPHQSSEQYF
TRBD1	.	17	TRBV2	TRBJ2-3	TGTGCCAGCAGTGATTCCCCGCTCAGGGGGACATCAGATACGCAGTATTTT	CASSDSPLRGTSDTQYF
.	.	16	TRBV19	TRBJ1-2	TGTGCCAGTAGTATCCTCCGGGCCCAAGGGGCCTATGGCTACACCTTC	CASSILRAQGAYGYTF
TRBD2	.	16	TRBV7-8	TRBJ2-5	TGTGCCAGCAGCCCGCGGGACTACCTCAGCCAAGAGACCCAGTACTTC	CASSPRDYLSQETQYF
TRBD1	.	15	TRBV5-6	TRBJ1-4	TGTGCCAGCAGCACTGGGACAGGGAGTTACGAAAAACTGTTTTTT	CASSTGTGSYEKLFF
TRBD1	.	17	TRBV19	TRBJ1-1	TGTGCCAGTAGTCGATTGGACAGGGGTACCCTGAACACTGAAGCTTTCTTT	CASSRLDRGTLNTEAFF
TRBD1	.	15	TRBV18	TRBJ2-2	TGTGCCAGCTCACCTGGGACAGGGGGAACCGGGGAGCTGTTTTTT	CASSPGTGGTGELFF
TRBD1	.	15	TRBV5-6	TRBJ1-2	TGTGCCAGCAGCTCCACCCGGGACAGGCTCTATGGCTACACCTTC	CASSSTRDRLYGYTF
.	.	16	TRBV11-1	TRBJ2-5	TGTGCCACCTCCCAGGGGCGGGCGTCGTACCAAGAGACCCAGTACTTC	CATSQGRASYQETQYF
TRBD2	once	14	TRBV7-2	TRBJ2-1	TGTGCCAGCAGCTTAGGGCGGGAGGAAAATGAGCAGTTCTTC	CASSLGREENEQFF
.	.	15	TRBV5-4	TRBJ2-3	TGTGCCAGCAGCCCGGACCTTGCTAGCACAGATACGCAGTATTTT	CASSPDLASTDTQYF
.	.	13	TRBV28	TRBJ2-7	TGTGCCAGCAGTTCTAATACAGGGCCCCCGCAGTACTTC	CASSSNTGPPQYF
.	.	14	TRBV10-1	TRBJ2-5	TGCGCCAGCTCTGAGGGACTGTCCCAAGAGACCCAGTACTTC	CASSEGLSQETQYF
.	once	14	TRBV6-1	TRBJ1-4	TGTGCCAGCATGGGGGGGAGTGCTAATGAAAAACTGTTTTTT	CASMGGSANEKLFF
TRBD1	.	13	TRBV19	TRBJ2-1	TGTGCCAGTAGTATGACAGGGCGGAATGAGCAGTTCTTC	CASSMTGRNEQFF
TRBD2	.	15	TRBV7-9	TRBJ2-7	TGTGCCAGCAGCCGTGGACTAGCGGGGCCCTACGAGCAGTACTTC	CASSRGLAGPYEQYF
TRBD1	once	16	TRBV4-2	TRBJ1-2	TGTGCCAGCAGCCAAGATGGGGCAGGGGGGAACTATGGCTACACCTTC	CASSQDGAGGNYGYTF
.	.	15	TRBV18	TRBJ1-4	TGTGCCAGCTCACCACTTGGGGCGCAGAATGAAAAACTGTTTTTT	CASSPLGAQNEKLFF
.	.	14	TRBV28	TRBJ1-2	TGTGCCAGCAGTTTATTGGGGGAGAACTATGGCTACACCTTC	CASSLLGENYGYTF
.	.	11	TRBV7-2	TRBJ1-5	TGTGCCAGCCCCCCTAGCCAGCCCCAGCATTTT	CASPPSQPQHF
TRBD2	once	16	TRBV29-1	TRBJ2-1	TGCAGCGGGGGATTTGCGGTCCAGCGGGGCCCCAATGAGCAGTTCTTC	CSGGFAVQRGPNEQFF
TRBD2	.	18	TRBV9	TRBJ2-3	TGTGCCAGCAGCCCCGACCTTGGGGGACTAGCGGGCACAGATACGCAGTATTTT	CASSPDLGGLAGTDTQYF
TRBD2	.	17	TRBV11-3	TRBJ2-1	TGTGCCAGCAGCTTAGGAATGGGACTAGCGGGAGTTGGGGAGCAGTTCTTC	CASSLGMGLAGVGEQFF
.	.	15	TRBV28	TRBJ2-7	TGTGCCAGCAGTTCGGCGGGACTCAGCTCCTACGAGCAGTACTTC	CASSSAGLSSYEQYF
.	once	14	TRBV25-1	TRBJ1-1	TGTGCCAGCAGTGGTTTGACAGCGAACACTGAAGCTTTCTTT	CASSGLTANTEAFF
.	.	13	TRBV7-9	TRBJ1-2	TGTGCCAGCAGCCGCGGGACAACTTCGGGCTACACCTTC	CASSRGTTSGYTF
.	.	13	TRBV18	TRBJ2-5	TGTGCCAGCTCACCGGGACTCCGGGAGACCCAGTACTTC	CASSPGLRETQYF
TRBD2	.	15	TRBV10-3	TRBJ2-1	TGTGCCATCAGTGAGTCCGGGGCGGGAGTGGGTGAGCAGTTCTTC	CAISESGAGVGEQFF
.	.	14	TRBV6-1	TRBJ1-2	TGTGCCAGCAGTGAAGCGCTTGAAATATATGGCTACACCTTC	CASSEALEIYGYTF
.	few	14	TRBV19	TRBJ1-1	TGTGCCAGTAGCTCCTTCGGACAGCACACTGAAGCTTTCTTT	CASSSFGQHTEAFF
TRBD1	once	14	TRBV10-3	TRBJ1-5	TGTGCCACCCGCGGGACAGCTAGCAATCAGCCCCAGCATTTT	CATRGTASNQPQHF
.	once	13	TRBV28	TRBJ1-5	TGTGCCTCAGCCTCGGCGAGCAATCAGCCCCAGCATTTT	CASASASNQPQHF
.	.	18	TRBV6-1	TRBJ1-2	TGTGCCAGCAGTGATGCAGGGAGAGAAGGGAGGCGCAACTATGGCTACACCTTC	CASSDAGREGRRNYGYTF
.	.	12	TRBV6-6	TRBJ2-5	TGTGCCAGCAGAGGGGCCCAGGAGACCCAGTACTTC	CASRGAQETQYF
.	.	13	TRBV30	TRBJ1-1	TGTGCCTGGAGTGTAGTTGGGGCAGGGAAGGCTTTCTTT	CAWSVVGAGKAFF